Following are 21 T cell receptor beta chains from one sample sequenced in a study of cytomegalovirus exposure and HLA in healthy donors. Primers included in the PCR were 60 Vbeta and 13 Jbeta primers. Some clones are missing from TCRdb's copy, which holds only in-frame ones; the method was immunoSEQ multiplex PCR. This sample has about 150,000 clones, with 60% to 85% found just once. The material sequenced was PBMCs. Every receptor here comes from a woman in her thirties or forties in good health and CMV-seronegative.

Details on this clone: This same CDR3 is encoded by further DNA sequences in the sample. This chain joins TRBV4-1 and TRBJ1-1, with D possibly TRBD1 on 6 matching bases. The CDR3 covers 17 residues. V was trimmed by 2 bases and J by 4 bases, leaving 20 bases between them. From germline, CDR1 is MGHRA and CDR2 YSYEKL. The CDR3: CASSQPLRGGRGTEAFF. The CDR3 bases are TGCGCCAGCAGCCAACCCCTACGGGGGGGCCGGGGCACTGAAGCTTTCTTT.

The CDR3 loop reads CASSSSGTTNEKLFF. The CDR3, as DNA: TGTGCCAGCAGCTCCTCAGGGACAACTAATGAAAAACTGTTTTTT. The gene calls are TRBV7-2 and TRBJ1-4, with TRBD1 as a possible D gene (5 bases). The CDR3 extends over 15 amino acids. Germline V lookup: CDR1 SGHTA, CDR2 FQGNSA. Between the trimmed V and J ends, which lost 4 bases and 0 bases, there was a span of 9 bases.

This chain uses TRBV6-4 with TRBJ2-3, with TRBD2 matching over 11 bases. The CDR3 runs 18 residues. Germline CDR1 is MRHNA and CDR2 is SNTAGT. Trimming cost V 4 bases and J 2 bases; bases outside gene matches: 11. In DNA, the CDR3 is TGTGCCAGCAGTGTCTACTCGCGACTAGCGGGGCCCACAGATACGCAGTATTTT. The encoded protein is CASSVYSRLAGPTDTQYF.

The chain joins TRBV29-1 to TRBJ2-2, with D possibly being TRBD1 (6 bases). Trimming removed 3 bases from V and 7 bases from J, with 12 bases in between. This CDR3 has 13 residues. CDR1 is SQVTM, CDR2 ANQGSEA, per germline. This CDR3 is CSVDRGGGGELFF. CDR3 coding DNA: TGCAGCGTTGACAGGGGCGGAGGCGGGGAGCTGTTTTTT.

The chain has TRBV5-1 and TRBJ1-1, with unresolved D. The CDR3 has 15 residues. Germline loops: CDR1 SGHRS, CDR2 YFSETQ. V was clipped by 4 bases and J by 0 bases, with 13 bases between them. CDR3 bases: TGCGCCAGCAGCGTTGAGAGTTTCATGAACACTGAAGCTTTCTTT. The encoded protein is CASSVESFMNTEAFF.

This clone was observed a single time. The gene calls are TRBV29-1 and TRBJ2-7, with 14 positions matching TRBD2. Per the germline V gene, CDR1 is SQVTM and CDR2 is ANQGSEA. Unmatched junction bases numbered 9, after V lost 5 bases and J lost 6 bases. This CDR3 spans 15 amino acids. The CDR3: CSVKSPGTSGGEQYF. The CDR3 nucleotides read TGCAGCGTTAAAAGTCCCGGGACTAGCGGGGGCGAGCAGTACTTC.

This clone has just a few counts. CDR3 nucleotide sequence: TGTGCCAGCACCCTCAGCGGGAGCGGTTTCGCAGATACGCAGTATTTT. Encoded protein: CASTLSGSGFADTQYF. The chain links TRBV7-9 to TRBJ2-3; 8 bases line up with TRBD2. V shed 7 bases and J 4 bases; nucleotides not matched to a gene: 13. The CDR3 runs to 16 residues. Germline CDR1 and CDR2: SEHNR and FQNEAQ (reference sequence).

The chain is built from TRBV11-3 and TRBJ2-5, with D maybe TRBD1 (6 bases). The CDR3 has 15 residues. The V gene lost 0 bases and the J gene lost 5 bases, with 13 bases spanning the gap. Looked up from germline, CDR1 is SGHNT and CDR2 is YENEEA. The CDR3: CASSLEGDTGETQYF. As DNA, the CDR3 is TGTGCCAGCAGCTTAGAAGGGGACACTGGGGAGACCCAGTACTTC.

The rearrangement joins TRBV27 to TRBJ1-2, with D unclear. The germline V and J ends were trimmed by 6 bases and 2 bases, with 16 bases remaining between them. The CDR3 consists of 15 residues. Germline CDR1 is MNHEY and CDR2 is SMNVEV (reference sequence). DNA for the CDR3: TGTGCCAGCAGAGGGAGCAGCCTCATAAACTATGGCTACACCTTC. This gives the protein CASRGSSLINYGYTF.

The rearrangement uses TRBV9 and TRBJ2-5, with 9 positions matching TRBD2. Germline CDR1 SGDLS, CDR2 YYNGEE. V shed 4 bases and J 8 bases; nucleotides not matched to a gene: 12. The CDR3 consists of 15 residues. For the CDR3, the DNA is TGTGCCAGCAGCTTACGAGAGGGTAGCGGGGGAACCCAGTACTTC. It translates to CASSLREGSGGTQYF.

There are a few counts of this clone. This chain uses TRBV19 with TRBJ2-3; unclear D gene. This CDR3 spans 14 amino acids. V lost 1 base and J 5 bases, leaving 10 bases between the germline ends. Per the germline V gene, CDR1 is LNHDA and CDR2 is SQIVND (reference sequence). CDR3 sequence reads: CASSIGALVDTQYF. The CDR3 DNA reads TGTGCCAGTAGTATAGGGGCTTTAGTAGATACGCAGTATTTT.

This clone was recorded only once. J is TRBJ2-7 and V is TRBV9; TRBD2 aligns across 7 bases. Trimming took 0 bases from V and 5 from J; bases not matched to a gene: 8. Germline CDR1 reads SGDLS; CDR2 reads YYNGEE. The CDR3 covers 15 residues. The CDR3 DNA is TGTGCCAGCAGCGTAGGTTCCGCGGGAGCCCACGAGCAGTACTTC. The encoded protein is CASSVGSAGAHEQYF. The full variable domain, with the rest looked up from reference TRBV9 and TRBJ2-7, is DSGVTQTPKHLITATGQRVTLRCSPRSGDLSVYWYQQSLDQGLQFLIQYYNGEERAKGNILERFSAQQFPDLHSELNLSSLELGDSALYFCASSVGSAGAHEQYFGPGTRLTVT.

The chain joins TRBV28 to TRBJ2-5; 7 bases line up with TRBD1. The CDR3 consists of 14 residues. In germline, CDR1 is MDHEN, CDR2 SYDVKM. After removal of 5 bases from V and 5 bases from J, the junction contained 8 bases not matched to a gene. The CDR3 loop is CASSPPPGGETQYF. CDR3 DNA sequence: TGTGCCAGCAGTCCACCTCCAGGGGGTGAGACCCAGTACTTC.

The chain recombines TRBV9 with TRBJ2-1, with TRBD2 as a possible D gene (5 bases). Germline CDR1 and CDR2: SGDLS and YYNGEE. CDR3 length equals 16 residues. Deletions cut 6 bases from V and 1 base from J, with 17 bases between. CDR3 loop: CASKGGGLQSYNEQFF. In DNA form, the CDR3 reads TGTGCCAGCAAGGGTGGTGGACTTCAATCCTACAATGAGCAGTTCTTC.

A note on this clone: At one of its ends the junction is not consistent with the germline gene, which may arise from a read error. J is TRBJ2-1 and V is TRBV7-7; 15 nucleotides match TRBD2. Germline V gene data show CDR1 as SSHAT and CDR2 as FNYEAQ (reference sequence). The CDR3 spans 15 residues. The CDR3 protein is CASSSGLAGGTEQFF. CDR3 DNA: TGTGCTAGCAGCTCCGGACTAGCGGGAGGGACTGAGCAGTTCTTC.

CDR3 in DNA: TGTGCCAGCAGCCCGGGACTTGTCAATGAGCAGTTCTTC. Its protein is CASSPGLVNEQFF. The J gene is TRBJ2-1, the V gene TRBV7-9, with D possibly being TRBD2 (6 bases). Trimming pared 5 bases from V and 6 bases from J, leaving 11 bases between. Germline CDR1 and CDR2: SEHNR and FQNEAQ (reference sequence). The CDR3 is 13 residues long.

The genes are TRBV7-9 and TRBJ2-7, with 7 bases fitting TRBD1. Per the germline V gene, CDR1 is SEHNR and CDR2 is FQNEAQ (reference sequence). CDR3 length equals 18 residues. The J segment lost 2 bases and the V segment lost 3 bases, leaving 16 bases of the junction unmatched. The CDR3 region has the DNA TGTGCCAGCAGCTTCCCTTCAACCGGGACAGATGACCCCTACGAGCAGTACTTC. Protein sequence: CASSFPSTGTDDPYEQYF.

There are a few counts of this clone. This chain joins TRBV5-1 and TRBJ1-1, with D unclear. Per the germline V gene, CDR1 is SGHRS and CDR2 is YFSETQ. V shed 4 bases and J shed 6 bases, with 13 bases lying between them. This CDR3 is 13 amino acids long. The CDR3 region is CASSAGVSPEAFF. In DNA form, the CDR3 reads TGCGCCAGCAGCGCCGGGGTCTCTCCTGAAGCTTTCTTT.

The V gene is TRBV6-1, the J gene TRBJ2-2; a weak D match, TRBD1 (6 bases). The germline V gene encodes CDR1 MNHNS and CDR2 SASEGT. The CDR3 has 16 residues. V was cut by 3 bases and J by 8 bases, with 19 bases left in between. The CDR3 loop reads CASSDPTGKGRGELFF. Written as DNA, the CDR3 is TGTGCCAGCAGTGATCCCACAGGGAAGGGAAGAGGGGAGCTGTTTTTT.

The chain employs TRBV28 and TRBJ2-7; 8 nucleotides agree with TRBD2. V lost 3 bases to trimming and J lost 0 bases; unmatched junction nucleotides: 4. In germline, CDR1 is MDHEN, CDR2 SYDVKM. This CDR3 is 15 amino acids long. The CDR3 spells CASSFLTSGSYEQYF. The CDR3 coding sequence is TGTGCCAGCAGTTTCTTAACTAGCGGCTCCTACGAGCAGTACTTC.

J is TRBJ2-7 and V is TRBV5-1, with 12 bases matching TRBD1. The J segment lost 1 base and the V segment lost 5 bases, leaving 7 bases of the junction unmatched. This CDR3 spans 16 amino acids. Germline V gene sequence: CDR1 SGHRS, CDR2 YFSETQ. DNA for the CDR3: TGCGCCAGCAGTACCGGGACAGGGGGCGCGTCCTACGAGCAGTACTTC. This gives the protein CASSTGTGGASYEQYF.